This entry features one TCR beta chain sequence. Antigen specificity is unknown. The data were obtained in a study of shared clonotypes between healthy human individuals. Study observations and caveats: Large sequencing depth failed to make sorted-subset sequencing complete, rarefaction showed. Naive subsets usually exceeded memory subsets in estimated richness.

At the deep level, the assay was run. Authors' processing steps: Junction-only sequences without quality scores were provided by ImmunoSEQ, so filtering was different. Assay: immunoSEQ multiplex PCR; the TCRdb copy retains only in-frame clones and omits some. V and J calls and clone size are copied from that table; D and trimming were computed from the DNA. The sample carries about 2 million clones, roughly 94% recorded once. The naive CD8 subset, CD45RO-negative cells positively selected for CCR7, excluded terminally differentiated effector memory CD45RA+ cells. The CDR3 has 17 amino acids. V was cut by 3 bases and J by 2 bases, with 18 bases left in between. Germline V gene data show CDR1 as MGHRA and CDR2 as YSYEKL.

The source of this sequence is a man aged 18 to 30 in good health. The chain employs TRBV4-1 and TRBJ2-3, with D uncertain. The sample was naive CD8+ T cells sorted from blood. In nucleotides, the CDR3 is TGCGCCAGCAGCCAGTCTCCGGCCTCAGCCTTCACAGATACGCAGTATTTT. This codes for CASSQSPASAFTDTQYF.